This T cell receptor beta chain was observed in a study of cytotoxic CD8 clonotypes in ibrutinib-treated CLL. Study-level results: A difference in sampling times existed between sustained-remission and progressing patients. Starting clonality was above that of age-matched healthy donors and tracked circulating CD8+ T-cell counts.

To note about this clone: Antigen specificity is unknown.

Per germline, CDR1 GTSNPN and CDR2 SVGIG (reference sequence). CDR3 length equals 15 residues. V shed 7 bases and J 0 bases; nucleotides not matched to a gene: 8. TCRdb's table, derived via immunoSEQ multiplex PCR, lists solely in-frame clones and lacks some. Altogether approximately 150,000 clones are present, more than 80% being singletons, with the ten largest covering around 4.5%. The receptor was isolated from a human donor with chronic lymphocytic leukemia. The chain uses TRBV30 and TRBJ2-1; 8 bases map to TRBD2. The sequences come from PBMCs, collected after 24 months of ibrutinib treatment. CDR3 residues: CAFQGGGPSYNEQFF. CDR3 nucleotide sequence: TGTGCCTTCCAAGGCGGGGGGCCCTCCTACAATGAGCAGTTCTTC.